Following are 17 T cell receptor beta chains from one sample sequenced in a study of blood T cell repertoires in COVID-19. Profiled with immunoSEQ multiplex PCR; TCRdb holds only in-frame clones, not every one. The sample holds about 110,000 clones, 81% seen once. Input material: peripheral blood. These receptors all come from an older woman with acute or convalescent COVID-19.

This chain joins TRBV29-1 and TRBJ2-3, with 7 bases matching TRBD1. Germline V gene lookup returns CDR1 SQVTM and CDR2 ANQGSEA. V lost 0 bases, J lost 0 bases, and 6 bases stayed unmatched. This CDR3 has 16 residues. The CDR3 nucleotides are TGCAGCGTTGAAGATCTACCGGGACAGAGCACAGATACGCAGTATTTT. Encoded protein: CSVEDLPGQSTDTQYF.

This clone has just one count. The rearrangement uses TRBV5-1 and TRBJ1-6; 7 nucleotides match TRBD1. The V gene's germline CDR1 is SGHRS and CDR2 YFSETQ. The length of the CDR3 is 15 residues. With 4 bases clipped from V and 6 bases from J, the junction kept 7 bases outside the gene matches. CDR3 in amino acids: CASSMRQGRNSPLHF. CDR3 in DNA: TGCGCCAGCAGCATGCGACAGGGTCGTAATTCACCCCTCCACTTT.

The chain couples TRBV10-3 to TRBJ1-2; TRBD1 matches 8 bases. The CDR3 covers 14 residues. Germline lookup yields CDR1 ENHRY and CDR2 SYGVKD. The trim removed 2 bases at V and 6 bases at J, leaving 5 bases unmatched. The CDR3 nucleotides are TGTGCCATCAGTGAGCCCAGGACAGGGAATGGCTACACCTTC. Protein sequence: CAISEPRTGNGYTF.

This chain uses TRBV18 with TRBJ1-5; D not certain. The germline V and J ends were trimmed by 2 bases and 5 bases, with 7 bases remaining between them. Germline V gene data show CDR1 as KGHSH and CDR2 as LQKENI. The CDR3 spans 13 residues. CDR3 nucleotides: TGTGCCAGCTCACCAGAGGCGGATCAGCCCCAGCATTTT. It translates to CASSPEADQPQHF.

The CDR3 here is CASSPLPVSNQPQHF. The CDR3 coding sequence is TGTGCCAGCTCACCGCTCCCGGTGAGCAATCAGCCCCAGCATTTT. The rearrangement links TRBV18 to TRBJ1-5; D is ambiguous. From germline, CDR1 is KGHSH and CDR2 LQKENI. The CDR3 runs to 15 residues. Between the trimmed V and J ends, which lost 3 bases and 1 base, there was a span of 10 bases.

V is TRBV2 and J is TRBJ1-5; tentative D call: TRBD1 (5 bases). The ends were cut back, 5 bases at V and 5 bases at J, with 16 bases in the middle. The CDR3 loop spans 15 amino acids. Germline V gene data show CDR1 as SNHLY and CDR2 as FYNNEI. The CDR3 DNA is TGTGCCAGCAGTCGTCCGGAGGGGCTCGATCAGCCCCAGCATTTT. Its translation is CASSRPEGLDQPQHF.

The chain uses TRBV4-3 and TRBJ2-5; 11 bases align to TRBD2. V lost 0 bases and J lost 5; bases outside the gene matches: 14. This CDR3 spans 19 amino acids. Per the germline V gene, CDR1 is LGHNA and CDR2 is YSLEER. CDR3 residues: CASSQERRSSGGPGETQYF. CDR3 nucleotides: TGCGCCAGCAGCCAAGAAAGGCGCTCTAGCGGGGGGCCAGGGGAGACCCAGTACTTC.

The chain employs TRBV30 and TRBJ1-2, with 9 bases aligning to TRBD1. CDR3 length: 14 amino acids. V trimming: 3 bases; J trimming: 8 bases; junction bases outside the gene matches: 10. Germline V gene lookup returns CDR1 GTSNPN and CDR2 SVGIG (reference sequence). CDR3: CAWRGQGVLKGYTF. As DNA, the CDR3 is TGTGCCTGGAGGGGACAGGGAGTTCTTAAGGGCTACACCTTC.

This clone appeared once. J is TRBJ2-7 and V is TRBV5-4; 10 nucleotides match TRBD2. This CDR3 contains 17 residues. Germline V CDR1 and CDR2: SGHNT, YYREEE (reference sequence). Trimming took 0 bases from V and 2 from J; bases not matched to a gene: 8. This CDR3 reads CASSLASGGATPYEQYF. The CDR3, as DNA: TGTGCCAGCAGCTTGGCGAGCGGGGGGGCAACCCCCTACGAGCAGTACTTC.

The chain combines TRBV3-1 (or the pseudogene TRBV3-2) with TRBJ2-1, with a possible D match to TRBD2 (5 bases). The CDR3 sequence is 16 residues long. Germline V gene lookup returns CDR1 LGHDT and CDR2 YNNKEL (reference sequence). V was trimmed by 4 bases and J by 4 bases, leaving 17 bases between them. The CDR3 is CASSLGIGRTYNEQFF. CDR3 bases: TGTGCCAGCAGCCTCGGGATAGGCAGGACTTACAATGAGCAGTTCTTC.

This clone has only one observation. The J gene is TRBJ2-5, the V gene TRBV11-2, with TRBD2 identical over 7 bases. The CDR3 contains 17 residues. Germline V lookup: CDR1 SGHAT, CDR2 FQNNGV. Trimming cost V 3 bases and J 3 bases; bases outside gene matches: 13. The CDR3 region has the DNA TGTGCCAGCAGCTTGGGAATCCGGGACTACCCCGAAGAGACCCAGTACTTC. Residues: CASSLGIRDYPEETQYF.

The gene calls are TRBV30 and TRBJ1-1, with D possibly matching TRBD1 (5 bases). From germline, CDR1 is GTSNPN and CDR2 SVGIG (reference sequence). Trimming removed 3 bases from V and 2 bases from J, with 10 bases in between. The CDR3 has 13 residues. The CDR3 loop is CAWSPDSNTEAFF. The CDR3, as DNA: TGTGCCTGGAGCCCCGACAGTAACACTGAAGCTTTCTTT.

This chain links TRBV4-3 with TRBJ2-7; TRBD1 matches 9 bases. Germline V gene data show CDR1 as LGHNA and CDR2 as YSLEER. The V segment lost 2 bases and the J segment 4 bases; nucleotides outside the gene matches: 6. The CDR3 consists of 15 residues. DNA of the CDR3: TGCGCCAGCAGCCAACTACAGGGGGCGCTTTACGAGCAGTACTTC. Amino acid sequence: CASSQLQGALYEQYF.

The chain links TRBV28 to TRBJ1-5, with 7 positions matching TRBD1. V lost 5 bases, J lost 0 bases, and 7 bases stayed unmatched. CDR1 is MDHEN and CDR2 is SYDVKM in the germline V gene. The CDR3 is 16 residues long. CDR3: CASSQLGQDSNQPQHF. In DNA form, the CDR3 reads TGTGCCAGCAGTCAGCTTGGACAGGATAGCAATCAGCCCCAGCATTTT. Complete variable domain (other parts from reference TRBV28 and TRBJ1-5): DVKVTQSSRYLVKRTGEKVFLECVQDMDHENMFWYRQDPGLGLRLIYFSYDVKMKEKGDIPEGYSVSREKKERFSLILESASTNQTSMYLCASSQLGQDSNQPQHFGDGTRLSIL.

The chain links TRBV30 to TRBJ1-2; D is unclear. Looked up from germline, CDR1 is GTSNPN and CDR2 is SVGIG (reference sequence). Trimming took off 0 bases at V and 5 bases at J, with 4 bases between the two ends. The CDR3 covers 11 residues. CDR3 coding DNA: TGTGCCTGGAGTGTCCAATATGGCTACACCTTC. Residues: CAWSVQYGYTF.

This clone has only a few counts. The chain couples TRBV21-1 to TRBJ1-3. TRBV21-1 is noted as a pseudogene. CDR3 size: 15 residues. The CDR3 loop reads CASSKTRISGNTIYF. CDR3 nucleotide sequence: TGTGCCAGCAGCAAAACGAGGATCTCTGGAAACACCATATATTTT.

The gene calls are TRBV9 and TRBJ2-7; 7 nucleotides agree with TRBD1. The CDR3 is made up of 17 amino acids. V was pared by 0 bases and J by 5 bases, with 14 bases of the junction left unmatched. Germline lookup yields CDR1 SGDLS and CDR2 YYNGEE. CDR3 residues: CASSVAAGTAPLNEQYF. The CDR3 DNA follows: TGTGCCAGCAGCGTAGCGGCCGGGACAGCACCCCTGAACGAGCAGTACTTC.